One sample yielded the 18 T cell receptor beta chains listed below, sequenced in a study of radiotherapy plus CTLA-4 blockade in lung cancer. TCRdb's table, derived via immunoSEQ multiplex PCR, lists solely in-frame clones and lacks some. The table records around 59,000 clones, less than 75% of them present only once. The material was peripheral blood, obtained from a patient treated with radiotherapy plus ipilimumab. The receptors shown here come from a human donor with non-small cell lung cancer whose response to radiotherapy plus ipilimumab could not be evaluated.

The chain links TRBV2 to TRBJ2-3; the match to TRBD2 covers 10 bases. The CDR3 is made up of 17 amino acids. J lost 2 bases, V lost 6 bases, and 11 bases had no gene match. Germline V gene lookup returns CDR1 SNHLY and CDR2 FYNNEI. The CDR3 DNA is TGTGCCAGCAGACCCTTTCTAGCGGGGGTTACCACAGATACGCAGTATTTT. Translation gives CASRPFLAGVTTDTQYF. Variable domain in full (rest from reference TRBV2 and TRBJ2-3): EPEVTQTPSHQVTQMGQEVILRCVPISNHLYFYWYRQILGQKVEFLVSFYNNEISEKSEIFDDQFSVERPDGSNFTLKIRSTKLEDSAMYFCASRPFLAGVTTDTQYFGPGTRLTVL.

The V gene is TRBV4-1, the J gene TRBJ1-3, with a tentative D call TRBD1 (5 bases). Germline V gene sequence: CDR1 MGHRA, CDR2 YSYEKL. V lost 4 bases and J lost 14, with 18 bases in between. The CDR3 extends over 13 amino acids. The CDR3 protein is CASSPLSGVLLYF. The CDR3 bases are TGCGCCAGCAGCCCCCTGTCGGGGGTCCTGTTATATTTT.

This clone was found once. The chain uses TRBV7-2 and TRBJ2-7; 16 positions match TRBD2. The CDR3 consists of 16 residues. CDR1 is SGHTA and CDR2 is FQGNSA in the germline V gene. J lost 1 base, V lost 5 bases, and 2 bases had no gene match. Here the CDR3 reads CASSTGLAGGSYEQYF. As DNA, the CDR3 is TGTGCCAGCAGCACGGGACTAGCGGGGGGGTCCTACGAGCAGTACTTC.

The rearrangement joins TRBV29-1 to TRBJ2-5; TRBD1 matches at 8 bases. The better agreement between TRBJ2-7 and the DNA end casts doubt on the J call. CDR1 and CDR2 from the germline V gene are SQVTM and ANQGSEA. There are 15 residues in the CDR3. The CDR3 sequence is CSVEPRDRTPYEQYF. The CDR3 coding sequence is TGCAGCGTTGAACCCCGGGACAGGACTCCCTACGAGCAGTACTTC.

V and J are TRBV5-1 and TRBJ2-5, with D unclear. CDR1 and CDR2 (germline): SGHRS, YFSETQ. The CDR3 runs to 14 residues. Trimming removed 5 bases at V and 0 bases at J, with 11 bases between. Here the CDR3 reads CASRMVLNQETQYF. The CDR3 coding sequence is TGCGCCAGCAGGATGGTACTGAACCAAGAGACCCAGTACTTC.

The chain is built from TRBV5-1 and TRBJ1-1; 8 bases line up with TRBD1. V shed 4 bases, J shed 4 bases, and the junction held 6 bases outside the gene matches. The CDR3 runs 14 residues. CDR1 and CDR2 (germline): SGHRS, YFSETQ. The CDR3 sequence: CASSPDRVSTEAFF. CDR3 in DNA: TGCGCCAGCAGCCCGGACAGGGTTAGCACTGAAGCTTTCTTT.

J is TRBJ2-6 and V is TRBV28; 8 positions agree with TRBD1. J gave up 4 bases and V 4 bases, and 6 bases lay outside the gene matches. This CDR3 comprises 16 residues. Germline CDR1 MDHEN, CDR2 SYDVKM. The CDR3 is CASSSTGGSGANVLTF. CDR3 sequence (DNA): TGTGCCAGCAGTTCAACAGGGGGTTCGGGGGCCAACGTCCTGACTTTC. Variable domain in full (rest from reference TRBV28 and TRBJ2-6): DVKVTQSSRYLVKRTGEKVFLECVQDMDHENMFWYRQDPGLGLRLIYFSYDVKMKEKGDIPEGYSVSREKKERFSLILESASTNQTSMYLCASSSTGGSGANVLTFGAGSRLTVL.

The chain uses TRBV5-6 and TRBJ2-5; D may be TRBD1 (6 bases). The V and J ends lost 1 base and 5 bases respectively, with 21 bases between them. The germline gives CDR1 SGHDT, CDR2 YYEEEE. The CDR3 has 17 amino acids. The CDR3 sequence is CASSLYWDTPRRETQYF. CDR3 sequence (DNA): TGTGCCAGCAGCTTGTACTGGGACACGCCTAGGCGTGAGACCCAGTACTTC.

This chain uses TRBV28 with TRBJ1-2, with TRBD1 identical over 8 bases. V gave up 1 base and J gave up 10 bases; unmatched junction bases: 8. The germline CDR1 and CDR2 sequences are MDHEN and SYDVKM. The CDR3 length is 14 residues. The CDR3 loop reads CASSLLVRGPPYTF. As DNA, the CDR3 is TGTGCCAGCAGTTTATTAGTCAGGGGGCCTCCCTACACCTTC.

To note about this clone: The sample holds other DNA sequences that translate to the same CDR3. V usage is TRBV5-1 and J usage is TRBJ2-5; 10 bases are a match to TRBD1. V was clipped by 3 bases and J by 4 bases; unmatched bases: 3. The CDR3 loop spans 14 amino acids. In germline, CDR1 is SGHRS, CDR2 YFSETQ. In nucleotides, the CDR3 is TGCGCCAGCAGCTACGGGACAGGGGTAGAGACCCAGTACTTC. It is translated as CASSYGTGVETQYF. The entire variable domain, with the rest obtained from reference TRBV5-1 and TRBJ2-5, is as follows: KAGVTQTPRYLIKTRGQQVTLSCSPISGHRSVSWYQQTPGQGLQFLFEYFSETQRNKGNFPGRFSGRQFSNSRSEMNVSTLELGDSALYLCASSYGTGVETQYFGPGTRLLVL.

The CDR3 DNA reads TGCAGCGTTGTTGGTACTAGCGGGGCCACAGATACGCAGTATTTT. Translated, it gives CSVVGTSGATDTQYF. The V call is TRBV29-1, the J call TRBJ2-3, with 10 bases identical to TRBD2. CDR3 size: 15 residues. The germline gives CDR1 SQVTM, CDR2 ANQGSEA. With 4 bases clipped from V and 2 bases from J, the junction kept 6 bases outside the gene matches.

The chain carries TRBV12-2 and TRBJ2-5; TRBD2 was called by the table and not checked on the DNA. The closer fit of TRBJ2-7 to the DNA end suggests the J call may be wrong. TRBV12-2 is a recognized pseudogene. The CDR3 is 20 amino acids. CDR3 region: CASRLARPLLAGGPSPEQYF. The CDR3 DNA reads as TGTGCAAGTCGCTTAGCGCGACCACTTCTGGCGGGAGGGCCTTCTCCCGAGCAGTACTTC.

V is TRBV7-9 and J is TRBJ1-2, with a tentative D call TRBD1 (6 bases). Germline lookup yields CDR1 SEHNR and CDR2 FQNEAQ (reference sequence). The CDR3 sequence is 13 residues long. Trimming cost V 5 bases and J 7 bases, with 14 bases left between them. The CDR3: CASSQYRASGYTF. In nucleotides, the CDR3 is TGTGCCAGCAGCCAATACAGGGCTTCTGGCTACACCTTC.

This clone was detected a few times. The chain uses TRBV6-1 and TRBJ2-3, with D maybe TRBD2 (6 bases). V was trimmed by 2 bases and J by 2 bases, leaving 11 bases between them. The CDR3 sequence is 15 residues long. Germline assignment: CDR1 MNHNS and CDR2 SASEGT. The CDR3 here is CASSEPGSYTDTQYF. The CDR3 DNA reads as TGTGCCAGCAGTGAACCCGGGAGCTACACAGATACGCAGTATTTT.

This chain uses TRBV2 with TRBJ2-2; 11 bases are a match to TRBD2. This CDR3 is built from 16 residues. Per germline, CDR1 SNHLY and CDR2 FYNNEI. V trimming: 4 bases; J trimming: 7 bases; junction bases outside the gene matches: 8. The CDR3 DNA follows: TGTGCCAGCAGTGGTTTAGCGGGAGGGCCGGACGGGGAGCTGTTTTTT. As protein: CASSGLAGGPDGELFF.

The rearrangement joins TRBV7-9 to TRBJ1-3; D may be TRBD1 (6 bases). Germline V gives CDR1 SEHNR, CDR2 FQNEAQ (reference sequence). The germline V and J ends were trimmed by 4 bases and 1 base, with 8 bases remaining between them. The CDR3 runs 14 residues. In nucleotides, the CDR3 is TGTGCCAGCAGCTATAGGGGGTCTGGAAACACCATATATTTT. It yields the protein CASSYRGSGNTIYF.

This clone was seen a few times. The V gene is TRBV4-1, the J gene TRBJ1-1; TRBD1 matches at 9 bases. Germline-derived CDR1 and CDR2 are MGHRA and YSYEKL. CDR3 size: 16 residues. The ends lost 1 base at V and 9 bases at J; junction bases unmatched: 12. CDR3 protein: CASSQGDRVMVPKAFF. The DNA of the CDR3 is TGCGCCAGCAGCCAAGGGGACAGGGTGATGGTTCCCAAAGCTTTCTTT.

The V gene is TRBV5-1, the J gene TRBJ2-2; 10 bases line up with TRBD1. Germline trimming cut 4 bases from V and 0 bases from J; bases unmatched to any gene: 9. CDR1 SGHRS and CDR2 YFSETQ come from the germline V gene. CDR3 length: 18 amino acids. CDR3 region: CASSPRTGGSANTGELFF. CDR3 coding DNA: TGCGCCAGCAGCCCGAGGACAGGGGGTTCCGCGAACACCGGGGAGCTGTTTTTT.